This TCR beta chain was profiled in a study of T cell responses to AZD1222 COVID-19 vaccine. Background on the study: Investigators merged groups given second doses at roughly 4 or roughly 12 weeks. Findings and limits, study-wide: Clonal diversity may have been underestimated, and the donors were mostly white British, with more females than males. Repertoire sampling happened only post peak T cell response.

The method was immunoSEQ multiplex PCR; TCRdb's version includes in-frame clones alone and lacks a portion of them. The top ten clones hold approximately 19% of a sample with about 57,000 clones, over 75% of them seen once. CDR1 PRHDT and CDR2 FYEKMQ come from the germline V gene (reference sequence). The CDR3 is 15 residues long. Trimming took 5 bases from V and 0 from J, leaving 13 bases between them. Points on this clone: The target antigen is unknown.

Sample: peripheral blood, taken on day 0 of AZD1222 vaccination. The sequence was collected from an adult in good health. This chain connects TRBV13 to TRBJ1-2; D unclear. The CDR3 sequence is CASSPETEANYGYTF. CDR3 nucleotide sequence: TGTGCCAGCAGCCCTGAGACGGAAGCTAACTATGGCTACACCTTC.